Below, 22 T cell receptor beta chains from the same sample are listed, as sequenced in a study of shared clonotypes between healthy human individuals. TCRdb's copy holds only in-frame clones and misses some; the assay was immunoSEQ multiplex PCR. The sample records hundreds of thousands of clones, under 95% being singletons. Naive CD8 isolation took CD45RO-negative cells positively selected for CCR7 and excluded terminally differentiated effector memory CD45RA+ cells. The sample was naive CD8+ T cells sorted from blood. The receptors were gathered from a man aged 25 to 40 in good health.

The CDR3 bases are TGTGCCAGCAGCGGGCTATCTTGGTCAGAGACCCAGTACTTC. Its protein product is CASSGLSWSETQYF. The J gene is TRBJ2-5, the V gene TRBV7-9; no reliable D call. CDR1 is SEHNR, CDR2 FQNEAQ, per germline (reference sequence). CDR3 length: 14 amino acids. Trimming took 5 bases from V and 4 from J, leaving 14 bases between them.

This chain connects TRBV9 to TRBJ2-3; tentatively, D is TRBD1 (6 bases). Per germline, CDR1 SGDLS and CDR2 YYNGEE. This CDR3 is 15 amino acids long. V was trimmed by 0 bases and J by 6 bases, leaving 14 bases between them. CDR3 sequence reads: CASSVEGRGRDTQYF. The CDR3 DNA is TGTGCCAGCAGCGTAGAGGGCAGGGGTCGGGATACGCAGTATTTT. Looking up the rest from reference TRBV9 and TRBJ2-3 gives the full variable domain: DSGVTQTPKHLITATGQRVTLRCSPRSGDLSVYWYQQSLDQGLQFLIQYYNGEERAKGNILERFSAQQFPDLHSELNLSSLELGDSALYFCASSVEGRGRDTQYFGPGTRLTVL.

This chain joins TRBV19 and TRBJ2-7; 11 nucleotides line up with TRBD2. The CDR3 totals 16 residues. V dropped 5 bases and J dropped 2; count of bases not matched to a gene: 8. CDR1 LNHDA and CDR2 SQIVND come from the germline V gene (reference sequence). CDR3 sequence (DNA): TGTGCCAGTAGTGCCACCGGGACTAGCGGAACCTACGAGCAGTACTTC. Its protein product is CASSATGTSGTYEQYF.

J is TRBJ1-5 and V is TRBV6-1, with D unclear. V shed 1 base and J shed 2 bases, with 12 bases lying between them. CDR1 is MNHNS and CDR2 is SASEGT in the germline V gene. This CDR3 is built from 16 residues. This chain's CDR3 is CASSEGGGMGNQPQHF. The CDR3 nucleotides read TGTGCCAGCAGTGAAGGAGGTGGGATGGGCAATCAGCCCCAGCATTTT.

CDR3 residues: CASSAQAGAWNEQFF. The CDR3 DNA reads as TGTGCCAGTAGTGCCCAAGCGGGAGCCTGGAATGAGCAGTTCTTC. V usage is TRBV19 and J usage is TRBJ2-1; 8 bases agree with TRBD2. This CDR3 contains 15 residues. Germline V lookup: CDR1 LNHDA, CDR2 SQIVND (reference sequence). V shed 5 bases and J 7 bases; nucleotides not matched to a gene: 10.

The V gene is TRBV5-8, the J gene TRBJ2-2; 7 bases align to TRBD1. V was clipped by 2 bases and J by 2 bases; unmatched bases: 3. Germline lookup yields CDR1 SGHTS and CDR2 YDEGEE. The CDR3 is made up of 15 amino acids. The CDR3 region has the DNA TGTGCCAGCAGCTTTAGGGACAGTAACACCGGGGAGCTGTTTTTT. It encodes CASSFRDSNTGELFF. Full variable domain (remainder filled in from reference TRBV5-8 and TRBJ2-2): EAGVTQSPTHLIKTRGQQATLRCSPISGHTSVYWYQQALGLGLQFLLWYDEGEERNRGNFPPRFSGRQFPNYSSELNVNALELEDSALYLCASSFRDSNTGELFFGEGSRLTVL.

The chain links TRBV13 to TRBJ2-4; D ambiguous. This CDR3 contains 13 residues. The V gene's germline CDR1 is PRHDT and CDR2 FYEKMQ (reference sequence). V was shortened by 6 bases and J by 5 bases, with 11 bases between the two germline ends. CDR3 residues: CASSGDYENIQYF. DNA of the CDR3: TGTGCCAGCAGTGGGGATTACGAAAACATTCAGTACTTC.

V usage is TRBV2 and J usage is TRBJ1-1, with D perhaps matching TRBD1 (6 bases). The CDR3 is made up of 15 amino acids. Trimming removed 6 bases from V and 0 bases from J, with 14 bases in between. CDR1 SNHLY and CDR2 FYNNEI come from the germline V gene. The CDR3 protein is CASREAGAMNTEAFF. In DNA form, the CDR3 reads TGTGCCAGCAGGGAGGCAGGGGCGATGAACACTGAAGCTTTCTTT.

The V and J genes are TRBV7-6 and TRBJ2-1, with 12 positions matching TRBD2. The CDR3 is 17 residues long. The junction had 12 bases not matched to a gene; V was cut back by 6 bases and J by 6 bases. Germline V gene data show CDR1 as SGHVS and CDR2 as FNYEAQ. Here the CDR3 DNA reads TGTGCCAGCAGTCGTACCCAGACTAGCGGGAGCTCCAATGAGCAGTTCTTC. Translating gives CASSRTQTSGSSNEQFF.

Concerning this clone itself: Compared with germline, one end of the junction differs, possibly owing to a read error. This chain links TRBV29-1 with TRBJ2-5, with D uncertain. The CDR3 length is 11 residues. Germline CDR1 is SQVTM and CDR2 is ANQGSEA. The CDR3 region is CSVEAWETQYF. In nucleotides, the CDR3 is TGCAGCGTGGAAGCCTGGGAGACCCAGTACTTC. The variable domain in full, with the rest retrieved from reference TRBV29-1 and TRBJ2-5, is SAVISQKPSRDICQRGTSLTIQCQVDSQVTMMFWYRQQPGQSLTLIATANQGSEATYESGFVIDKFPISRPNLTFSTLTVSNMSPEDSSIYLCSVEAWETQYFGPGTRLLVL.

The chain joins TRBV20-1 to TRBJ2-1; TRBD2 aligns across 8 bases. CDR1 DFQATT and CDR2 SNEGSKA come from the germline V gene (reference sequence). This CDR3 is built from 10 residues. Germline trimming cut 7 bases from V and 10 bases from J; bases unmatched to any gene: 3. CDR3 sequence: CSGGGLEQFF. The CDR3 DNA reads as TGCAGTGGCGGGGGGTTAGAGCAGTTCTTC.

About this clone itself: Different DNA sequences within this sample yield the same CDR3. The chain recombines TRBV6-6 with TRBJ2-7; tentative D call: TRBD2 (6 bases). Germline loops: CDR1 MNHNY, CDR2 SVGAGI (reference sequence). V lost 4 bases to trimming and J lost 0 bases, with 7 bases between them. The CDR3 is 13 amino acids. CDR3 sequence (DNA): TGTGCCAGCAGTTCCGGGGGCTCCTACGAGCAGTACTTC. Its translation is CASSSGGSYEQYF.

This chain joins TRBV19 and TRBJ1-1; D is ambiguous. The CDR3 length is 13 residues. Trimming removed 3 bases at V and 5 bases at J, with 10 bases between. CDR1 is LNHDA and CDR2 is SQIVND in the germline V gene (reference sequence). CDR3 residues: CASSMLGVTEAFF. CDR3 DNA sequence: TGTGCCAGTAGTATGTTGGGTGTGACTGAAGCTTTCTTT.

DNA for the CDR3: TGTGCCAGCGGGGGACTAGCGGAGATTACGCAGTATTTT. This codes for CASGGLAEITQYF. The chain employs TRBV13 and TRBJ2-3; 11 positions agree with TRBD2. V lost 8 bases to trimming and J lost 8 bases; unmatched junction nucleotides: 6. CDR1 and CDR2 (germline): PRHDT, FYEKMQ (reference sequence). CDR3 length equals 13 residues.

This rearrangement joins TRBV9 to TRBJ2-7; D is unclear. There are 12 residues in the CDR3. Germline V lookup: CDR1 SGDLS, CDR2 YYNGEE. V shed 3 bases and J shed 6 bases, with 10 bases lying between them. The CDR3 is CASSGEGFEQYF. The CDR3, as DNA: TGTGCCAGCAGCGGAGAAGGGTTCGAGCAGTACTTC.

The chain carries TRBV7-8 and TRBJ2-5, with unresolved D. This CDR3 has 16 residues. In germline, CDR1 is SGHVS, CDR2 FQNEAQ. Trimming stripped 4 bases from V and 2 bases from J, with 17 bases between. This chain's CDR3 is CASSSGLPEPQETQYF. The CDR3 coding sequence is TGTGCCAGCAGCTCCGGTCTTCCGGAGCCTCAAGAGACCCAGTACTTC.

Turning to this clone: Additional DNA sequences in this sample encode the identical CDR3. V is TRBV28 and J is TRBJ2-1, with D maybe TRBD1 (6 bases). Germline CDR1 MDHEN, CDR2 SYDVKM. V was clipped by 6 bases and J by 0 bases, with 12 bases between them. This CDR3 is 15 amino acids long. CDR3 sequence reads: CASRDSLSSYNEQFF. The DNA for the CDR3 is TGTGCCAGCAGGGACAGCCTGAGCTCCTACAATGAGCAGTTCTTC.

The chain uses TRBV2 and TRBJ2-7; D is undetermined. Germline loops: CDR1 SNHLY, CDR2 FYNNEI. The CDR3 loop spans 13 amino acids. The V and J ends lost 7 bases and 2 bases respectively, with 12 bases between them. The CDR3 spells CASTMTFAYEQYF. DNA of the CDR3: TGTGCCAGCACGATGACATTTGCCTACGAGCAGTACTTC.

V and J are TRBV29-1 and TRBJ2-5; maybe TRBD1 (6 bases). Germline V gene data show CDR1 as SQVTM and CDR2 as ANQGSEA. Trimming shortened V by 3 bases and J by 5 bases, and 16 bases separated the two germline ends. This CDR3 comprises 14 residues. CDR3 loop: CSVDPLGGMETQYF. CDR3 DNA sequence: TGCAGCGTTGATCCCCTAGGGGGTATGGAGACCCAGTACTTC.

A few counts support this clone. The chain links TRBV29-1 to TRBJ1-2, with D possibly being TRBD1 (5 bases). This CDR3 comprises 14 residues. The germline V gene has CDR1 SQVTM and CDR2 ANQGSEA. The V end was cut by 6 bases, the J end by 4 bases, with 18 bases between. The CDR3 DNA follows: TGCAGCGTGGCCTGGGCGGGGGGTAGCTATGGCTACACCTTC. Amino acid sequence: CSVAWAGGSYGYTF.

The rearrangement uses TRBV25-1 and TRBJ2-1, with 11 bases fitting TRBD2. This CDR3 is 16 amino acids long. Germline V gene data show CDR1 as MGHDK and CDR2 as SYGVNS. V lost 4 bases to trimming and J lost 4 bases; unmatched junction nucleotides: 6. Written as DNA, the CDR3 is TGTGCCAGCAGTGCTACTGGGACTAGCGGATACAATGAGCAGTTCTTC. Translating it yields CASSATGTSGYNEQFF.

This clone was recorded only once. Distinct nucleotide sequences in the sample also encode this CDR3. CDR3 loop: CASSLVVNTEAFF. In DNA, the CDR3 is TGTGCCAGCAGCTTAGTAGTGAACACTGAAGCTTTCTTT. V and J are TRBV7-9 and TRBJ1-1; no reliable D call. Germline loops: CDR1 SEHNR, CDR2 FQNEAQ (reference sequence). There are 13 residues in the CDR3. V was clipped by 1 base and J by 0 bases, with 3 bases between them.